This T cell receptor (beta chain) was identified in a study of cytomegalovirus exposure and HLA in healthy donors. Primers: 60 Vbeta forward and 13 Jbeta reverse. Some clones are missing from TCRdb's copy, which holds only in-frame ones; the method was immunoSEQ multiplex PCR. The table has approximately 220,000 clones, roughly 80% seen once; the top ten hold 2.9%. Germline CDR1 and CDR2: SQVTM and ANQGSEA. The germline V and J ends were trimmed by 8 bases and 3 bases, with 14 bases remaining between them. The CDR3 runs to 13 residues. V and J are TRBV29-1 and TRBJ2-1; D perhaps matches TRBD1 (5 bases). The sequence came from a man under 40 in good health and CMV-seronegative. The source material was PBMCs. The CDR3 here is CSLLRQGYNEQFF. For the CDR3, the DNA is TGCAGCCTCTTGAGGCAGGGCTACAATGAGCAGTTCTTC.